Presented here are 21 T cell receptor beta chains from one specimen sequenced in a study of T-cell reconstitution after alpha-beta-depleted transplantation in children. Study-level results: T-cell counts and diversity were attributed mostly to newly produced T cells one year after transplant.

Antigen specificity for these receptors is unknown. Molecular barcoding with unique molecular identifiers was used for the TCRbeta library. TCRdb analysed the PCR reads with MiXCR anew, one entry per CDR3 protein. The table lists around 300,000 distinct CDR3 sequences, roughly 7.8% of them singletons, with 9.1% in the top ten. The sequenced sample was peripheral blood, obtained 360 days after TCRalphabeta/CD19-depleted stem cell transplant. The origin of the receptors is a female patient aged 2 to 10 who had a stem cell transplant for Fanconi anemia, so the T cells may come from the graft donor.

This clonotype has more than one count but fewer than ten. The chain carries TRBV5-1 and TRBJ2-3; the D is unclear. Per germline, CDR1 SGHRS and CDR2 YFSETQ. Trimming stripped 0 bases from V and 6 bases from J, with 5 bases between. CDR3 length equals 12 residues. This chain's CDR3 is CASSLGLDTQYF. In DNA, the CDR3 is TGCGCCAGCAGCTTGGGCCTTGATACGCAGTATTTT.

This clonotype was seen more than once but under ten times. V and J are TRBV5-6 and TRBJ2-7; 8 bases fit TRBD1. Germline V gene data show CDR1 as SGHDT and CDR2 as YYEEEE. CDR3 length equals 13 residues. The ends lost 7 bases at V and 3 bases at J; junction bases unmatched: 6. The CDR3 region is CASHRQGIYEQYF. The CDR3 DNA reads TGTGCCAGCCACAGACAGGGGATCTACGAGCAGTACTTC.

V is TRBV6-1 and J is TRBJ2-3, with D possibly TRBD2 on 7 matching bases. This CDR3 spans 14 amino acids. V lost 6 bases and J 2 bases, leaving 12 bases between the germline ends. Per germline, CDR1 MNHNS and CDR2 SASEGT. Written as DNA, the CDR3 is TGTGCCAGCAGCCCCGGGGGGCCCACAGATACGCAGTATTTT. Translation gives CASSPGGPTDTQYF.

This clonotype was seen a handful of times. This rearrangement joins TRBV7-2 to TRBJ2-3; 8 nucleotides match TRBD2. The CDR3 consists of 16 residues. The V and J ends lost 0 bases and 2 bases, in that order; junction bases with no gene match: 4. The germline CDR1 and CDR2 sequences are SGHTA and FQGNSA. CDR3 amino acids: CASSLAVAGNTDTQYF. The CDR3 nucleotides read TGTGCCAGCAGCTTAGCGGTAGCGGGGAACACAGATACGCAGTATTTT.

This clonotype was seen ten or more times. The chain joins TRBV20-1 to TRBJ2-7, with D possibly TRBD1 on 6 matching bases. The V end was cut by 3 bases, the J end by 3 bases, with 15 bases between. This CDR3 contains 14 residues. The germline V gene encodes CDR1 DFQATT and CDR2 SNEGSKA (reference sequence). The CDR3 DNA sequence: TGCAGTGCTAGTGACCGGACAGTATTCTACGAGCAGTACTTC. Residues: CSASDRTVFYEQYF.

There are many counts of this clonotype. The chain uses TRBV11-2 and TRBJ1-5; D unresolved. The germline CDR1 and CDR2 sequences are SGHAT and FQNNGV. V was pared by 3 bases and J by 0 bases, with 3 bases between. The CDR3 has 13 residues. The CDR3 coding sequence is TGTGCCAGCAGCTTGAGTAGCAATCAGCCCCAGCATTTT. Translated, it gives CASSLSSNQPQHF.

CDR3 sequence: CSATPRAGAGYEKLFF. The DNA for the CDR3 is TGCAGTGCCACCCCACGGGCAGGGGCAGGTTATGAAAAACTGTTTTTT. The V call is TRBV20-1, the J call TRBJ1-4; D perhaps matches TRBD1 (6 bases). This CDR3 spans 16 amino acids. V gave up 6 bases and J gave up 6 bases, with 23 bases separating them. Germline assignment: CDR1 DFQATT and CDR2 SNEGSKA (reference sequence).

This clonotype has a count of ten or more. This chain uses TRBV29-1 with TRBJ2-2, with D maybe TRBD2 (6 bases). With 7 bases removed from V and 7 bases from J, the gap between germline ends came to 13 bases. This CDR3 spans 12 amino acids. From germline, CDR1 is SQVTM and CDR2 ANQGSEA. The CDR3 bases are TGCAGCGCCGGGAGTGATTACGGGGAGCTGTTTTTT. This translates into CSAGSDYGELFF.

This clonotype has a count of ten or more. The DNA for the CDR3 is TGTGCCAGCAGTTGGGGGCAGGGGGCCTACTACGAGCAGTACTTC. Its translation: CASSWGQGAYYEQYF. This sequence joins TRBV6-5 and TRBJ2-7; 8 nucleotides line up with TRBD1. V lost 4 bases and J lost 3; bases outside the gene matches: 8. CDR1 MNHEY and CDR2 SVGAGI come from the germline V gene. CDR3 length: 15 residues.

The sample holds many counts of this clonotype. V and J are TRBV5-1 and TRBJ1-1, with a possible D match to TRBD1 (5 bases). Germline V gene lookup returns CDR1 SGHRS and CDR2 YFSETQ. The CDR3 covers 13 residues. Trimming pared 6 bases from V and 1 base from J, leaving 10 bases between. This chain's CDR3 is CASTGQANTEAFF. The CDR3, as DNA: TGCGCCAGCACAGGACAAGCGAACACTGAAGCTTTCTTT.

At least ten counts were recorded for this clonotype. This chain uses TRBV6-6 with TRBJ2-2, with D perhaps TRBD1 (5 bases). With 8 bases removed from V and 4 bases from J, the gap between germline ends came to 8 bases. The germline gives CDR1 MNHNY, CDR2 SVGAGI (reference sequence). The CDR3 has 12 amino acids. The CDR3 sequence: CASVRATGELFF. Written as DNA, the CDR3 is TGTGCCAGCGTCAGGGCCACCGGGGAGCTGTTTTTT.

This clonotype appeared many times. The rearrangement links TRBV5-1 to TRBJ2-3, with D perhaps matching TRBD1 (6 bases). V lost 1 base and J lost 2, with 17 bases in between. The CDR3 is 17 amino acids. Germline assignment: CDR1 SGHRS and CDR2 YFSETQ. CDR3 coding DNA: TGCGCCAGCAGCTTGTTGGGACACCAATCCCTCACAGATACGCAGTATTTT. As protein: CASSLLGHQSLTDTQYF.

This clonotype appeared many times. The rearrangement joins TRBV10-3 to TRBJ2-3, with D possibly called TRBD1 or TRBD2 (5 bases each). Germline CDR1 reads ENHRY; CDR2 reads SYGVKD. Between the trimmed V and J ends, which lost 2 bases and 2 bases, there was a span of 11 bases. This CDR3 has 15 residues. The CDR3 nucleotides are TGTGCCATCAGTGAGAGGGGAGCTCTCACAGATACGCAGTATTTT. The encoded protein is CAISERGALTDTQYF.

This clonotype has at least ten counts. CDR3: CASRRFVTDTQYF. CDR3 nucleotides: TGTGCCAGCAGAAGGTTCGTCACAGATACGCAGTATTTT. The V gene is TRBV7-3, the J gene TRBJ2-3; D is unclear. Germline CDR1 is SGHTA and CDR2 is FQGTGA. This CDR3 comprises 13 residues. V lost 6 bases to trimming and J lost 2 bases, with 9 bases between them. Full variable domain (remainder filled in from reference TRBV7-3 and TRBJ2-3): GAGVSQTPSNKVTEKGKYVELRCDPISGHTALYWYRQSLGQGPEFLIYFQGTGAADDSGLPNDRFFAVRPEGSVSTLKIQRTERGDSAVYLCASRRFVTDTQYFGPGTRLTVL.

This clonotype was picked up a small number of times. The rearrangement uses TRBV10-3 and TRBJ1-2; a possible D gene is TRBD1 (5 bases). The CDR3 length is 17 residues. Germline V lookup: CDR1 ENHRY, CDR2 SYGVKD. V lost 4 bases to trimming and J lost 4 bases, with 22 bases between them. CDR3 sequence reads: CAISVPGRTSNIYGYTF. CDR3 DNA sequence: TGTGCCATCAGTGTGCCGGGACGGACTTCAAACATCTATGGCTACACCTTC.

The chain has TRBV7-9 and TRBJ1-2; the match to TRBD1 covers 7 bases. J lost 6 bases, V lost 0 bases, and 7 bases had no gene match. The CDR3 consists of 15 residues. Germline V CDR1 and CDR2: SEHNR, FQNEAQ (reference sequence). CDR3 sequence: CASSLASGGFDGYTF. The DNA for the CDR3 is TGTGCCAGCAGCTTAGCCTCAGGGGGTTTCGATGGCTACACCTTC.

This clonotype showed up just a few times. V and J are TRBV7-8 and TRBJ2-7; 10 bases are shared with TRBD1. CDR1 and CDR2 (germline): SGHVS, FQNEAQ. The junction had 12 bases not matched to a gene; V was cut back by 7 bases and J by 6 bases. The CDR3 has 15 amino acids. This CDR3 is CASTPTSRDRGEQYF. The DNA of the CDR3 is TGTGCCAGCACCCCAACGTCCCGGGACAGGGGCGAGCAGTACTTC.

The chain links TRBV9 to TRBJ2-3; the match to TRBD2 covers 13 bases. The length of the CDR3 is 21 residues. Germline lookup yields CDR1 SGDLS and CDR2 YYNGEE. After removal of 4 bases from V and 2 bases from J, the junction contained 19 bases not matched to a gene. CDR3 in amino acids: CASSPSPGTSGGAISTDTQYF. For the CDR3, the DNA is TGTGCCAGCAGCCCTAGCCCCGGCACTAGCGGGGGGGCTATCTCCACAGATACGCAGTATTTT.

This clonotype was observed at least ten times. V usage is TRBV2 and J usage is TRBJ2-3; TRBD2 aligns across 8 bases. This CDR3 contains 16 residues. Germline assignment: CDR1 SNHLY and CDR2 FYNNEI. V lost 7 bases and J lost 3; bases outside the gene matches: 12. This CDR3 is CASNWDSAGATDTQYF. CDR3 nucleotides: TGTGCCAGCAACTGGGACTCAGCGGGAGCGACAGATACGCAGTATTTT.

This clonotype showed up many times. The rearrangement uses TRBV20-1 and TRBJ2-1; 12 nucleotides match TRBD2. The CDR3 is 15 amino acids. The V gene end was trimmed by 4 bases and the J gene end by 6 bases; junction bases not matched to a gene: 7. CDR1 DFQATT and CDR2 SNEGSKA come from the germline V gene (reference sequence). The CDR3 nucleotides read TGCAGTGCTACCTTAACTAGCGGGAGGTTCAATGAGCAGTTCTTC. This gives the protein CSATLTSGRFNEQFF.

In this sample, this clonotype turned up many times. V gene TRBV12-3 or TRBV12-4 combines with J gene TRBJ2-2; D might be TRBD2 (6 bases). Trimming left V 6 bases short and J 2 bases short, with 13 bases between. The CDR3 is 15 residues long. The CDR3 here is CASRGDFENTGELFF. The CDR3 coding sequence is TGTGCCAGCAGGGGGGACTTTGAAAACACCGGGGAGCTGTTTTTT.